The clone carrying this T cell receptor beta chain was counted ten times or more. Germline V gives CDR1 MNHEY, CDR2 SVGAGI. This CDR3 region has 16 residues. The ends lost 4 bases at V and 1 base at J; junction bases unmatched: 3. The library targeted TCRbeta and was prepared with unique molecular identifiers. MiXCR, run by TCRdb on the PCR reads, gives a single entry per CDR3 protein. Counted here are some 240,000 distinct CDR3 sequences, over 9.5% occurring once; the ten biggest clones make up about 4.8%. This sample stems from a study of T-cell reconstitution after alpha-beta-depleted transplantation in children.

This clonotype was sampled from a human donor who donated a stem cell graft to a child with SCID. The chain uses TRBV6-5 and TRBJ1-5; 11 bases map to TRBD1. Sequenced here: PBMCs from the stem cell graft donor, sampled from the stem cell graft. In DNA, the CDR3 is TGTGCCAGCAGTTCGGACAGGGGGCGAAGCAATCAGCCCCAGCATTTT. It yields the protein CASSSDRGRSNQPQHF.